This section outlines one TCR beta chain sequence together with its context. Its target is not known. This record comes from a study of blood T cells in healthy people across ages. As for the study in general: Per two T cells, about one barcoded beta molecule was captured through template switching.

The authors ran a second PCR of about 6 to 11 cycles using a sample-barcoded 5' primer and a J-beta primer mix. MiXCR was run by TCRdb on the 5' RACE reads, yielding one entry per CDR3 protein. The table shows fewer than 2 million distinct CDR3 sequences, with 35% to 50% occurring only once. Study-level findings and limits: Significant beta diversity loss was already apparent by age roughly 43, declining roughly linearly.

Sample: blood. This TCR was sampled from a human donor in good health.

The CDR3 loop is CSAPGLAGGTGRGEQFF. The DNA for the CDR3 is TGCAGTGCCCCGGGGCTAGCGGGGGGGACGGGGCGCGGTGAGCAGTTCTTC. The chain is built from TRBV20-1 and TRBJ2-1; the match to TRBD2 covers 12 bases. The V gene's germline CDR1 is DFQATT and CDR2 SNEGSKA (reference sequence). The CDR3 contains 17 residues. The ends lost 6 bases at V and 9 bases at J; junction bases unmatched: 18.